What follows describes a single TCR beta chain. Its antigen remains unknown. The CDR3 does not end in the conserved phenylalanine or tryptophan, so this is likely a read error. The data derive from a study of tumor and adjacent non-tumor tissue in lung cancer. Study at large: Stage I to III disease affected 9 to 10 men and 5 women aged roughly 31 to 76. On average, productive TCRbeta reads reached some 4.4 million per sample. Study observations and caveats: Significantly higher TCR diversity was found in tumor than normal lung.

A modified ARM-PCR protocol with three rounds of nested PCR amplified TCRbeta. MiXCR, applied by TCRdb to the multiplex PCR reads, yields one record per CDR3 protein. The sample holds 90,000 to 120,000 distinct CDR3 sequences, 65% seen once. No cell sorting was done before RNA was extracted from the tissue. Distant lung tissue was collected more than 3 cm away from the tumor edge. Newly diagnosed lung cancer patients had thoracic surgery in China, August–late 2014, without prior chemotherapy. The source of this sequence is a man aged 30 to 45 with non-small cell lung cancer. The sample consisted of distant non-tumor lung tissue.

CDR3 DNA sequence: TGTGCCAGCAGTTCAGCCTACTTCTCGCATGGACAGGGACGCATTGAGCAGTTCCTC. Translation gives CASSSAYFSHGQGRIEQFL. V and J are TRBV28 and TRBJ2-1; 8 bases are shared with TRBD1. The CDR3 loop spans 19 amino acids. From germline, CDR1 is MDHEN and CDR2 SYDVKM. J was trimmed by 9 bases and V by 4 bases; bases with no gene match: 23.